This T cell receptor (beta chain) was captured in a study of blood T cells in healthy people across ages. Alongside a J-beta primer mix, a sample-barcoded 5' primer served in a second PCR lasting 7 to 11 cycles. TCRdb processed the 5' RACE reads anew with MiXCR; each CDR3 protein has one entry. This sample has more than 650,000 distinct CDR3 sequences; approximately 55% occur once, and the top ten carry about 38%. The CDR3 length is 15 residues. Per germline, CDR1 SGHDN and CDR2 FVKESK. Unmatched junction bases numbered 6, after V lost 1 base and J lost 4 bases. What was sequenced was blood. The source is a man older than 75 in good health. The chain is built from TRBV14 and TRBJ2-7; 8 bases fit TRBD2. The CDR3 loop reads CASSQGSGRRYEQYF. The DNA for the CDR3 is TGTGCCAGCAGCCAAGGAAGCGGGAGAAGGTACGAGCAGTACTTC.